This section outlines one T cell receptor beta chain sequence together with its context. Its antigen is not known. Unique molecular identifiers were added to individual cDNA molecules. TCRdb re-derived calls from the 5' RACE reads in MiXCR, one entry per CDR3 protein. The sample contains more than 20,000 distinct CDR3 sequences, roughly 5.6% of which appear only once. CDR1 and CDR2 (germline): SGHTA, FQGNSA. Trimming took off 1 base at V and 12 bases at J, with 13 bases between the two ends. There are 12 residues in the CDR3. This sample was included in a study of early T cells in non-severe SARS-CoV-2 infection. Study-level points and caveats: Sequences matched to VDJdb favored anti-spike CD8 responses, while private and CD4 specificities were missed.

The chain combines TRBV7-2 with TRBJ2-7, with unresolved D. Sample: whole blood, taken at baseline. The receptor was derived from an adult who was a healthcare worker with PCR-confirmed SARS-CoV-2 infection or an uninfected control (not recorded which). As DNA, the CDR3 is TGTGCCAGCAGCTTAGGTGCGCAGCGTTTGTACTTC. Translating gives CASSLGAQRLYF.